This T cell receptor (beta chain) was sequenced for a study of blood T cell repertoires in COVID-19. In the study overall: COVID-19 samples, acute and convalescent, were from the United States, Italy and Spain. PBMCs, B-cell-depleted T cells, or T cells were the source of the cDNA or gDNA that made up the material.

The germline CDR1 and CDR2 sequences are SGDLS and YYNGEE. Trimming pared 1 base from V and 4 bases from J, leaving 21 bases between. There are 17 residues in the CDR3. Only in-frame clones appear in the TCRdb table, and some are missing; sequencing was by immunoSEQ multiplex PCR. The sample includes over 200,000 clones, 84% of them seen just once. Material: peripheral blood. The chain is built from TRBV9 and TRBJ2-7, with D tentatively TRBD2 (7 bases). The TCR was taken from a man aged 45-60 years with active or convalescent COVID-19. The chain's CDR3 is CASSVSPGGNVEYEQYF. Written as DNA, the CDR3 is TGTGCCAGCAGCGTAAGTCCGGGGGGCAACGTCGAGTACGAGCAGTACTTC.